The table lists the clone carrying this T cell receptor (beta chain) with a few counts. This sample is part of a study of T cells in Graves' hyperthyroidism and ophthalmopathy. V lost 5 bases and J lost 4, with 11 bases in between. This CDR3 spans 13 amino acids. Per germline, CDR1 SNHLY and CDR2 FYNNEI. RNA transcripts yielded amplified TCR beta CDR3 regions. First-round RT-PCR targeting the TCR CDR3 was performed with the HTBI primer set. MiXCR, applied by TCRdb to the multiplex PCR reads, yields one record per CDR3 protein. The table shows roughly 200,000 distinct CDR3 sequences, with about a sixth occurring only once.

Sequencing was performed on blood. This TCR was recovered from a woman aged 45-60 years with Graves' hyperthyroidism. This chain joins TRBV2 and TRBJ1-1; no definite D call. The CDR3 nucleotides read TGTGCCAGCAGTTTAGGAGCCGGCACTGAAGCTTTCTTT. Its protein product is CASSLGAGTEAFF.